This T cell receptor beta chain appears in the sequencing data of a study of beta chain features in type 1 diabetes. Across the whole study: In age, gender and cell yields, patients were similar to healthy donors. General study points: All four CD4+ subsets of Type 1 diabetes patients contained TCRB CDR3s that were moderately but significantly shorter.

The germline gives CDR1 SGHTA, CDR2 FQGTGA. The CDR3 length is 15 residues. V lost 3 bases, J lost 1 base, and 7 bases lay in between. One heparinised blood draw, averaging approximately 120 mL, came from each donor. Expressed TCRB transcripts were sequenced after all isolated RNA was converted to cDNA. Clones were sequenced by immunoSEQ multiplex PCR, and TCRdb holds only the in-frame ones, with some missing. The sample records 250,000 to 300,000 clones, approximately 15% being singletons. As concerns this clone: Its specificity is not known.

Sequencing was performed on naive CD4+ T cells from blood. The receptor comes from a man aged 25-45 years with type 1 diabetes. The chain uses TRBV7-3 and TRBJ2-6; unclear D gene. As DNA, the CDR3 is TGTGCCAGCAGCTTGTCACAATCTGGGGCCAACGTCCTGACTTTC. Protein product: CASSLSQSGANVLTF. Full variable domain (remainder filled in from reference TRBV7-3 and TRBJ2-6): GAGVSQTPSNKVTEKGKYVELRCDPISGHTALYWYRQSLGQGPEFLIYFQGTGAADDSGLPNDRFFAVRPEGSVSTLKIQRTERGDSAVYLCASSLSQSGANVLTFGAGSRLTVL.